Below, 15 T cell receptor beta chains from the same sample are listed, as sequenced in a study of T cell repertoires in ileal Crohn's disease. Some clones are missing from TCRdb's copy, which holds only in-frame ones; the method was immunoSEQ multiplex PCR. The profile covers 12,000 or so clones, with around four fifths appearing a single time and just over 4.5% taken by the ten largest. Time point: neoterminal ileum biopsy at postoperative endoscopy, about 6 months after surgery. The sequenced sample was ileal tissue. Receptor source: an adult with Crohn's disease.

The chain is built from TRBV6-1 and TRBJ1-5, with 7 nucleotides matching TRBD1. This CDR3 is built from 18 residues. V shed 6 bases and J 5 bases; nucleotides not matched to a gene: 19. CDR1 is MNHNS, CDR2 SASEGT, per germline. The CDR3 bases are TGTGCCAGCAGAGAATCACAGGGGTTTATGATTTCCGATCAGCCCCAGCATTTT. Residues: CASRESQGFMISDQPQHF.

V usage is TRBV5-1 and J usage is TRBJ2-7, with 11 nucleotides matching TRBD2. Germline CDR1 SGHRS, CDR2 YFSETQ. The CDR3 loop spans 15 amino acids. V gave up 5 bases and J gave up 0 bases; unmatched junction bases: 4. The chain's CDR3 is CASRPGTSGSYEQYF. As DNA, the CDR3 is TGCGCCAGCAGACCCGGGACTAGCGGCTCCTACGAGCAGTACTTC.

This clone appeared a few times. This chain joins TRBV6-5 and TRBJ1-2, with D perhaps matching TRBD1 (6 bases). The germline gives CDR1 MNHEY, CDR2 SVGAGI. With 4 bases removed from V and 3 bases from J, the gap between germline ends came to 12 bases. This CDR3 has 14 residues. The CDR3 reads CASSSTGGYYGYTF. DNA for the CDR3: TGTGCCAGCAGTTCGACAGGCGGCTACTATGGCTACACCTTC.

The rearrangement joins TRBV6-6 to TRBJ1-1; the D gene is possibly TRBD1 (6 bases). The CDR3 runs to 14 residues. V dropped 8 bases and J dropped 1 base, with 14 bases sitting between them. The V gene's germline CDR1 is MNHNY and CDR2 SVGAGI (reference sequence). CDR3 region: CASCLTGSNTEAFF. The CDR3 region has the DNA TGTGCCAGCTGCCTGACAGGCTCGAACACTGAAGCTTTCTTT.

For the CDR3, the DNA is TGTGCCAGCAGCCCCGGGACAGGGGGCAATCAGCCCCAGCATTTT. Amino acids: CASSPGTGGNQPQHF. This chain connects TRBV6-4 to TRBJ1-5; 10 bases are shared with TRBD1. This CDR3 is 15 amino acids long. Germline V gene data show CDR1 as MRHNA and CDR2 as SNTAGT. The V and J ends lost 6 bases and 2 bases, in that order; junction bases with no gene match: 4.

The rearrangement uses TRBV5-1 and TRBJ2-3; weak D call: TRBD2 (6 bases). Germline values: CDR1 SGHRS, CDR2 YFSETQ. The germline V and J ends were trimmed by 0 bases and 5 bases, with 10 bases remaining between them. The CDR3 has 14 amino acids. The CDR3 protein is CASSLEGAGDTQYF. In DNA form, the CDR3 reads TGCGCCAGCAGCTTGGAGGGAGCGGGAGATACGCAGTATTTT.

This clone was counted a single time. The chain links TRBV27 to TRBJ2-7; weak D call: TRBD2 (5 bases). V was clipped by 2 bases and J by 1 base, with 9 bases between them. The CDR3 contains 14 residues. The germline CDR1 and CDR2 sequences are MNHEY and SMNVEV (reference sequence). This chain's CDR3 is CASSLTRTSYEQYF. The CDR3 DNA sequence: TGTGCCAGCAGTTTAACTCGGACTTCCTACGAGCAGTACTTC.

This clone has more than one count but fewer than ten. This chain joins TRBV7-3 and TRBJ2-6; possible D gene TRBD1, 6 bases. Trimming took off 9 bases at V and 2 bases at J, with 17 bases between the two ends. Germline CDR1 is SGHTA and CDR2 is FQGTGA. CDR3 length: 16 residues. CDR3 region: CASSSGAITGANVLTF. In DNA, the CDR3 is TGTGCCAGTTCGTCAGGGGCGATTACTGGGGCCAACGTCCTGACTTTC.

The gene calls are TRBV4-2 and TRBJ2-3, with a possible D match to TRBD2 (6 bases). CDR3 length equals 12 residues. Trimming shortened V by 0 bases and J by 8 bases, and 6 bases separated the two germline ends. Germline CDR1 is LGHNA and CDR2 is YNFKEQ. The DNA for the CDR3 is TGTGCCAGCAGCCAAGACGGGGGTACGCAGTATTTT. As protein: CASSQDGGTQYF.

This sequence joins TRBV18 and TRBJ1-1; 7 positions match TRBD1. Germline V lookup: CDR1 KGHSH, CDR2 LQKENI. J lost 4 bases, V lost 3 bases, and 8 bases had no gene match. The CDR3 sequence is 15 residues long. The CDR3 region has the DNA TGTGCCAGCTCACCGTCAAAGCAGGGGGGCACTGAAGCTTTCTTT. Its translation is CASSPSKQGGTEAFF.

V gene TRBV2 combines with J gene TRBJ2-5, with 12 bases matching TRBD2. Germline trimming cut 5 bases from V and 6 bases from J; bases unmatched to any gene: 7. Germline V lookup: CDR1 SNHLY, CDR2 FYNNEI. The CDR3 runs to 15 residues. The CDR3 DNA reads TGTGCCAGCAGTTCTCGAGGGACTAGCGGGCAGACCCAGTACTTC. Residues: CASSSRGTSGQTQYF.

The CDR3 region is CASSPRDQLYGYTF. The DNA of the CDR3 is TGTGCCAGCTCACCACGAGATCAACTATATGGCTACACCTTC. The chain couples TRBV18 to TRBJ1-2; no definite D call. V gave up 1 base and J gave up 5 bases, with 11 bases separating them. The CDR3 extends over 14 amino acids. Germline CDR1 is KGHSH and CDR2 is LQKENI.

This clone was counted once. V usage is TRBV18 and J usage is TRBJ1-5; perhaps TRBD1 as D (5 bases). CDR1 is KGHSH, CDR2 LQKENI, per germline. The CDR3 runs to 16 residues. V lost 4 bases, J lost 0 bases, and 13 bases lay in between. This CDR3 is CASSRQQVTSNQPQHF. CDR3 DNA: TGTGCCAGCTCACGACAACAGGTTACTAGCAATCAGCCCCAGCATTTT.

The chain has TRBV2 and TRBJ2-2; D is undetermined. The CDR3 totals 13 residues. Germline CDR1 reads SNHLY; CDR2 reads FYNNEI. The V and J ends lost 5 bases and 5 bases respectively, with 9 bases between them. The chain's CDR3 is CASSRVGTGELFF. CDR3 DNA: TGTGCCAGCAGTCGGGTCGGGACCGGGGAGCTGTTTTTT.

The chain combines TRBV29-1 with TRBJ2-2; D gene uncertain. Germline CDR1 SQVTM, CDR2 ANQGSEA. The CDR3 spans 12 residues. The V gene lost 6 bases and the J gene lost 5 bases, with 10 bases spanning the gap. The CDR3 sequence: CSVARGTGELFF. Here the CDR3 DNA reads TGCAGCGTGGCACGAGGTACCGGGGAGCTGTTTTTT.